Listed below are T cell receptor beta chains from one sample, sequenced in a study of T cell repertoires in cytomegalovirus infection. No cognate antigen is known for these TCRs. TCRdb re-called the reads through MiXCR, storing one row per CDR3 protein. The table includes fewer than 850,000 distinct CDR3 sequences, almost 30% detected once. The input for sequencing was cultured CD8+ T cells from PBMCs, taken from culture after CMV antigen stimulation. These receptors were taken from a human donor in good health (CMV status not recorded). Some clones in this sample may be carry-over from other donors' samples. Both conserved end residues are part of each CDR3. D genes are given only for firm matches. Clone size appears in some rows only: once, few, many, or a class for an expanded clone.

few	TRBV19	-	TRBJ1-1	TGTGCCAGTAGTAACCCTCTCCGGGGTAGGAACACTGAAGCTTTCTTT	CASSNPLRGRNTEAFF
-	TRBV4-2	TRBD2	TRBJ2-1	TGTGCCAGCAGCCAAGATGGTAGCGGGGGCTTCATCTACAATGAGCAGTTCTTC	CASSQDGSGGFIYNEQFF
few	TRBV7-6	-	TRBJ2-2	TGTGCCAGCAGCTCAGGGGAATCCGCGAACACCGGGGAGCTGTTTTTT	CASSSGESANTGELFF
-	TRBV19	-	TRBJ2-1	TGTGCCAGTAGTACCTCTTTCGAGCAGTTCTTC	CASSTSFEQFF
few	TRBV5-6	-	TRBJ1-5	TGTGCCAGCAGCTTTGGACGCCGCGGGGGGAATCAGCCCCAGCATTTT	CASSFGRRGGNQPQHF
few	TRBV19	-	TRBJ1-2	TGTGCCAGTAAGGAGGTTCTTCAGGATGGCTACACCTTC	CASKEVLQDGYTF
few	TRBV5-4	-	TRBJ2-1	TGTGCCAGCAGCCCCGCGTCGGGGGAGCAGTTCTTC	CASSPASGEQFF
-	TRBV5-1	-	TRBJ2-5	TGCGCCAGCAGCTTTCTGGACGGAGGAGAGACCCAGTACTTC	CASSFLDGGETQYF
once	TRBV5-1	TRBD1	TRBJ1-1	TGCGCCAGCAGCCGACCTCCGACAGGGCGCCCTGAAGCTTTCTTT	CASSRPPTGRPEAFF
-	TRBV12-3/TRBV12-4	TRBD2	TRBJ2-3	TGTGCCAGCAGGTCATCTAGCGGGGGCCTTAGCACAGATACGCAGTATTTT	CASRSSSGGLSTDTQYF
once	TRBV2	-	TRBJ2-7	TGTGCCAGCAGTGTATTTTCGGGGGAGAGATACGAGCAGTACTTC	CASSVFSGERYEQYF
-	TRBV7-9	-	TRBJ2-1	TGTGCCAGCAGTACGCGGGGTTACTACAATGAGCAGTTCTTC	CASSTRGYYNEQFF
-	TRBV24-1	-	TRBJ1-5	TGTGCCACCAGTGACCAGCACCTCGGGCCCCAGCATTTT	CATSDQHLGPQHF
-	TRBV28	-	TRBJ1-2	TGTGCCAGCAGTTGGATCCATTTCCACTTC	CASSWIHFHF
-	TRBV7-8	TRBD1	TRBJ2-2	TGTGCCAGCAGCTTAGGGTGGCCTCCCATAAGGGACAGGGGGCGCGATACCGGGGAGCTGTTTTTT	CASSLGWPPIRDRGRDTGELFF
-	TRBV7-8	-	TRBJ2-5	TGTGCCAGCAGCTTAGATGGCACCGGGGCCCAGTACTTC	CASSLDGTGAQYF
-	TRBV5-1	-	TRBJ2-2	TGCGCCAGCAGCTTCCCGAGGGAGGCCGGGGAGCTGTTTTTT	CASSFPREAGELFF
many	TRBV7-2	TRBD1	TRBJ1-1	TGTGCCAGCAGCCCCCGGACAGGGGGCCTGTTGAACACTGAAGCTTTCTTT	CASSPRTGGLLNTEAFF
-	TRBV11-2	TRBD2	TRBJ2-3	TGTGTCAGCTCCCTAGCGGGGGTTCTTGATACGCAGTATTTT	CVSSLAGVLDTQYF
-	TRBV27	TRBD1	TRBJ1-1	TGTGCCAGCAGTAAGACGGGACAGGGACTCATGAACACTGAAGCTTTCTTT	CASSKTGQGLMNTEAFF
-	TRBV7-9	-	TRBJ1-5	TGTGCCAGCAGCTTAGCGCTTCAGCCCCAGCATTTT	CASSLALQPQHF
few	TRBV7-2	-	TRBJ2-1	TGTGCCAGCAGCTCCGGACTCAGACCCTACAATGAGCAGTTCTTC	CASSSGLRPYNEQFF
-	TRBV27	-	TRBJ2-2	TGTGCCAGCAGTTTTAACAGGGCGAACACCGGGGAGCTGTTTTTT	CASSFNRANTGELFF
many	TRBV12-3/TRBV12-4	TRBD1	TRBJ1-1	TGTGCCAGCAAGTACCGGGACAGATACACTGAAGCTTTCTTT	CASKYRDRYTEAFF
-	TRBV11-2	-	TRBJ2-3	TGTGCCAGCAGCTTAGGAGGGAGGCCAGATACGCAGTATTTT	CASSLGGRPDTQYF
-	TRBV10-3	-	TRBJ2-7	TGTGCCATCAGTGCGTCCGCAGGCCCCTACGAGCAGTACTTC	CAISASAGPYEQYF
-	TRBV6-1	-	TRBJ2-4	TGTGCCAGCAGTGAAAGGGGTACTGCCAAAAACATTCAGTACTTC	CASSERGTAKNIQYF
-	TRBV19	TRBD1	TRBJ1-1	TGTGCCAGTAGTATATACTGGACAGGGACGAACACTGAAGCTTTCTTT	CASSIYWTGTNTEAFF
-	TRBV7-8	-	TRBJ2-1	TGTGCCAGCAGCGCCCGGACAGACAATGAGCAGTTCTTC	CASSARTDNEQFF
few	TRBV7-6	-	TRBJ1-1	TGTGCCAGCAGCTCGGAGACAGGGAACACTGAAGCTTTCTTT	CASSSETGNTEAFF
few	TRBV6-5	TRBD1	TRBJ1-2	TGTGCCAGCAGCGGGGGAGGGGGCTCTGGCTACACCTTC	CASSGGGGSGYTF
few	TRBV7-9	-	TRBJ2-1	TGTGCCAGCAGCTTCGAAGGGACCTACAATGAGCAGTTCTTC	CASSFEGTYNEQFF
-	TRBV9	-	TRBJ1-3	TGTGCCAGCAGCGTGACAGGAAGTCTCTCTGGAAACACCATATATTTT	CASSVTGSLSGNTIYF
few	TRBV7-9	-	TRBJ1-4	TGTGCCAGCAGCTTAGACGGGAATGAAAAACTGTTTTTT	CASSLDGNEKLFF
few	TRBV4-1	-	TRBJ1-1	TGCGCCAGCAGCCAAGCCCGCCTAGACACTGAAGCTTTCTTT	CASSQARLDTEAFF
-	TRBV20-1	-	TRBJ1-2	TGCAGTGCTAGAGATGGGGACACGGTTGTTTATGGCTACACCTTC	CSARDGDTVVYGYTF
once	TRBV4-1	-	TRBJ1-2	TGCGCCAGCAGCCCTCATATGGATTTGGGCTACACCTTC	CASSPHMDLGYTF
few	TRBV9	TRBD2	TRBJ2-2	TGTGCCAGCAGCCCAAAGAGTAGCGGGGGGGAGACCGGGGAGCTGTTTTTT	CASSPKSSGGETGELFF
few	TRBV7-9	TRBD2	TRBJ2-3	TGTGCCAGCAGCTTAAGTTTCCGTCCTGAGGGCGGGACTAGCGGGGGCAGCACAGATACGCAGTATTTT	CASSLSFRPEGGTSGGSTDTQYF
-	TRBV6-1	-	TRBJ2-5	TGTGCCAGCTTCCCGGGGGCAGGGGCAGAGACCCAGTACTTC	CASFPGAGAETQYF
-	TRBV27	-	TRBJ1-1	TGTGCCAGCAGTTTAAGGGGAAGGTACACTGAAGCTTTCTTT	CASSLRGRYTEAFF
-	TRBV7-9	-	TRBJ2-3	TGTGCCAGCAGCTCGAGACAGATATCTAGCACAGATACGCAGTATTTT	CASSSRQISSTDTQYF
few	TRBV11-2	-	TRBJ2-1	TGTGCCAGCAGCTCCATTCGACTAACTCCCCGAATATACAATGAGCAGTTCTTC	CASSSIRLTPRIYNEQFF
-	TRBV19	-	TRBJ1-1	TGTGCCAGTAGTCCCCGGGACCCTGTTGAAGCTTTCTTT	CASSPRDPVEAFF
-	TRBV28	-	TRBJ1-2	TGTGCCAGCAGTTTCAACCAGGAGGATGGACCTTATGGCTACACCTTC	CASSFNQEDGPYGYTF
-	TRBV2	-	TRBJ2-3	TGTGCCAGCAGAAGGGGTTTCACAGATACGCAGTATTTT	CASRRGFTDTQYF
-	TRBV19	-	TRBJ1-1	TGTGCCAGTAGTATTAAATGGAGCACTGAAGCTTTCTTT	CASSIKWSTEAFF
few	TRBV7-8	-	TRBJ2-5	TGTGCCAGCAGCGTAGGAACAGGGACCTATAAGGCCGAGACCCAGTACTTC	CASSVGTGTYKAETQYF
once	TRBV12-3/TRBV12-4	TRBD2	TRBJ2-1	TGTGCCAGCACCCCCCCTAGCGGGGGGGCGGTTGAGCAGTTCTTC	CASTPPSGGAVEQFF
-	TRBV12-3/TRBV12-4	-	TRBJ2-5	TGTGCCAGCAGTTTAAAGGGGATCGGGGCCCAGTACTTC	CASSLKGIGAQYF
-	TRBV10-3	TRBD2	TRBJ2-3	TGTGCCATCAAACTAGCGGGGGCAGATACGCAGTATTTT	CAIKLAGADTQYF
-	TRBV6-2/TRBV6-3	-	TRBJ2-3	TGTGCCAGCAGTTGGCCGGGCGGGGCGACAGATACGCAGTATTTT	CASSWPGGATDTQYF
-	TRBV28	-	TRBJ2-2	TGTGCCAGCAGTTTGGACGCCGCGAACACCGGGGAGCTGTTTTTT	CASSLDAANTGELFF
-	TRBV29-1	TRBD1	TRBJ2-1	TGCAGCGTGACAGGGATCATGACTTACAATGAGCAGTTCTTC	CSVTGIMTYNEQFF
-	TRBV5-5	TRBD1	TRBJ1-5	TGTGCCAGCAGCTTGGAGGGACAGGGGATTCTAGAGCCCCAGCATTTT	CASSLEGQGILEPQHF